This entry lists 26 T cell receptor beta chains sequenced from one sample in a study of blood T cells in healthy people across ages. Next came a second PCR, run for about 6 to 12 cycles, which used a sample-barcoded 5' primer along with a J-beta primer mix. From the 5' RACE reads, TCRdb called clonotypes with MiXCR, one entry per CDR3 protein. The table lists around 800,000 distinct CDR3 sequences, 55% to 65% of them singletons. The specimen was blood. The receptor set was obtained from a man under 40 in good health.

The J gene is TRBJ2-1, the V gene TRBV3-1, with D unresolved. Germline CDR1 is LGHDT and CDR2 is YNNKEL (reference sequence). Trimming pared 0 bases from V and 3 bases from J, leaving 9 bases between. This CDR3 has 15 amino acids. In nucleotides, the CDR3 is TGTGCCAGCAGCCAAGATCGGGCCCACTACAATGAGCAGTTCTTC. Translating gives CASSQDRAHYNEQFF.

The chain uses TRBV4-2 and TRBJ2-4, with D tentatively TRBD2 (6 bases). Matching the DNA end better, TRBJ2-7 makes the J call doubtful. CDR1 is LGHNA, CDR2 YNFKEQ, per germline. The CDR3 extends over 15 amino acids. The CDR3: CASSQLWGDSYEQYF. The CDR3 DNA reads TGTGCCAGCAGCCAGCTCTGGGGGGACTCCTACGAGCAGTACTTC.

The chain joins TRBV5-6 to TRBJ1-4; D remains unclear. The CDR3 loop spans 14 amino acids. Germline V gene sequence: CDR1 SGHDT, CDR2 YYEEEE. V lost 0 bases and J lost 8, with 11 bases in between. The CDR3 DNA sequence: TGTGCCAGCAGCTTGGCCGGACGCCCGGAAAAACTGTTTTTT. Translated: CASSLAGRPEKLFF.

This sequence joins TRBV4-1 and TRBJ2-3; TRBD2 might be the D (7 bases). The CDR3 totals 15 residues. The germline V gene has CDR1 MGHRA and CDR2 YSYEKL. Deletions cut 8 bases from V and 1 base from J, with 16 bases between. The DNA of the CDR3 is TGCGCCAGCGGGGGGCAGGGAGGGGGCACAGATACGCAGTATTTT. Encoded protein: CASGGQGGGTDTQYF.

The chain uses TRBV12-3 or TRBV12-4 and TRBJ2-5, with D possibly matching TRBD2 (6 bases). There are 15 residues in the CDR3. Trimming removed 5 bases from V and 1 base from J, with 14 bases in between. The CDR3 DNA reads as TGTGCCAGCAGTCAATCCCCGGGACTCCAAGAGACCCAGTACTTC. Its protein product is CASSQSPGLQETQYF.

The gene calls are TRBV9 and TRBJ2-5; D tentatively fits TRBD1 or TRBD2 (5 bases each). Judging by the DNA end, TRBJ2-7 fits better; the J call may be wrong. The CDR3 sequence is 13 residues long. Germline assignment: CDR1 SGDLS and CDR2 YYNGEE. In nucleotides, the CDR3 is TGTGCCAGCAGCGACGGGACGAAGGGCGAGCAGTACTTC. It is translated as CASSDGTKGEQYF.

The V and J genes are TRBV7-8 and TRBJ2-4; 11 bases are shared with TRBD1. J gave up 8 bases and V 2 bases, and 5 bases lay outside the gene matches. Germline loops: CDR1 SGHVS, CDR2 FQNEAQ. The CDR3 is made up of 15 amino acids. The CDR3 region is CASSLSLGQGDIQYF. The DNA for the CDR3 is TGTGCCAGCAGCTTATCCTTGGGACAGGGGGACATTCAGTACTTC.

The chain has TRBV6-2 or TRBV6-3 and TRBJ2-7; either TRBD1 or TRBD2 may supply D (7 bases each). Trimming cost V 2 bases and J 0 bases, with 14 bases left between them. The CDR3 length is 16 residues. Germline V gene data show CDR1 as MNHEY and CDR2 as SVGEGT. This CDR3 is CASSYLDRDYSYEQYF. The DNA of the CDR3 is TGTGCCAGCAGTTACCTTGACAGGGACTACTCCTACGAGCAGTACTTC.

This sequence joins TRBV20-1 and TRBJ2-7, with 8 bases that match TRBD1. The junction had 10 bases not matched to a gene; V was cut back by 3 bases and J by 0 bases. CDR3 size: 16 residues. Germline loops: CDR1 DFQATT, CDR2 SNEGSKA (reference sequence). CDR3 coding DNA: TGCAGTGCTAGTAGCCGGACAGGGAAGAACTCCTACGAGCAGTACTTC. Its protein product is CSASSRTGKNSYEQYF.

The chain employs TRBV10-3 and TRBJ2-7, with D perhaps TRBD1 (6 bases). The germline CDR1 and CDR2 sequences are ENHRY and SYGVKD. The CDR3 runs 14 residues. V lost 3 bases and J lost 3, with 12 bases in between. Written as DNA, the CDR3 is TGTGCCATCAGTGACCGGGACACTCGCTACGAGCAGTACTTC. It specifies CAISDRDTRYEQYF.

The chain links TRBV24-1 to TRBJ2-1; 7 bases align to TRBD2. The CDR3 loop spans 15 amino acids. The ends lost 3 bases at V and 4 bases at J; junction bases unmatched: 5. The germline V gene has CDR1 KGHDR and CDR2 SFDVKD. The CDR3 spells CATSDGGGYYNEQFF. CDR3 sequence (DNA): TGTGCCACCAGTGATGGCGGGGGTTATTACAATGAGCAGTTCTTC.

The genes are TRBV20-1 and TRBJ1-5; D remains ambiguous. This CDR3 contains 8 residues. V was cut by 3 bases and J by 12 bases, with 3 bases left in between. From germline, CDR1 is DFQATT and CDR2 SNEGSKA (reference sequence). The CDR3 loop reads CSARNQHF. The CDR3, as DNA: TGCAGTGCTAGGAACCAGCATTTT.

The chain recombines TRBV9 with TRBJ2-3, with a possible D match to TRBD2 (6 bases). The CDR3 consists of 14 residues. Trimming took 4 bases from V and 4 from J, leaving 13 bases between them. CDR1 and CDR2 from the germline V gene are SGDLS and YYNGEE. CDR3: CASSSRGVADTQYF. In DNA form, the CDR3 reads TGTGCCAGCAGCTCCCGCGGGGTAGCAGATACGCAGTATTTT.

This chain joins TRBV29-1 and TRBJ1-1, with TRBD1 matching 7 bases. The CDR3 runs 16 residues. V trimming: 4 bases; J trimming: 0 bases; junction bases outside the gene matches: 11. Germline loops: CDR1 SQVTM, CDR2 ANQGSEA. CDR3 bases: TGCAGCGTTGGCTCACAGGGGAGAGGGATGAACACTGAAGCTTTCTTT. Translating gives CSVGSQGRGMNTEAFF.

The chain employs TRBV7-2 and TRBJ1-2; tentatively, D is TRBD1 (6 bases). The CDR3 has 16 amino acids. Germline CDR1 reads SGHTA; CDR2 reads FQGNSA. Trimming pared 3 bases from V and 2 bases from J, leaving 16 bases between. CDR3 in DNA: TGTGCCAGCAGCTTCACCACCCGAACAGGGAACTATGGCTACACCTTC. Its translation is CASSFTTRTGNYGYTF.

This chain connects TRBV2 to TRBJ1-4, with TRBD1 matching 9 bases. The V gene's germline CDR1 is SNHLY and CDR2 FYNNEI. The junction had 8 bases not matched to a gene; V was cut back by 6 bases and J by 0 bases. There are 17 residues in the CDR3. CDR3 coding DNA: TGTGCCAGCAGCCCTTTGGACAGGGGTTCAACTAATGAAAAACTGTTTTTT. Translated, it gives CASSPLDRGSTNEKLFF. Complete variable domain (other parts from reference TRBV2 and TRBJ1-4): EPEVTQTPSHQVTQMGQEVILRCVPISNHLYFYWYRQILGQKVEFLVSFYNNEISEKSEIFDDQFSVERPDGSNFTLKIRSTKLEDSAMYFCASSPLDRGSTNEKLFFGSGTQLSVL.

In its sample, this clonotype was seen a few times. An end of the junction differs from the germline gene, which may be a read error. Here the CDR3 reads CASSLDTEAFF. The DNA for the CDR3 is TGTGCCAGCAGTTTAGACACTGAAGCTTTCTTT. This chain links TRBV7-9 with TRBJ1-1; D gene unclear. From germline, CDR1 is SEHNR and CDR2 FQNEAQ (reference sequence). This CDR3 spans 11 amino acids.

This clonotype was picked up one time. V and J are TRBV30 and TRBJ1-6; unclear D gene. This CDR3 is built from 15 residues. The germline gives CDR1 GTSNPN, CDR2 SVGIG (reference sequence). Trimming shortened V by 4 bases and J by 10 bases, and 20 bases separated the two germline ends. The CDR3 here is CAWNRAGQQRSPLHF. In DNA, the CDR3 is TGTGCCTGGAATCGGGCCGGGCAACAGCGGTCACCCCTCCACTTT.

This clonotype was recorded a few times. The CDR3 DNA is TGTGCCAGCAGTTCCCGACTAGCCCCTGGGAATGAGCAGTTCTTC. Amino acid sequence: CASSSRLAPGNEQFF. The chain couples TRBV12-3 or TRBV12-4 to TRBJ2-1, with 7 bases that match TRBD2. With V trimmed by 4 bases and J by 7 bases, 10 bases remained unmatched. The CDR3 totals 15 residues.

The chain joins TRBV4-3 to TRBJ1-4, with TRBD1 matching over 9 bases. J gave up 7 bases and V 4 bases, and 10 bases lay outside the gene matches. This CDR3 contains 16 residues. Germline V CDR1 and CDR2: LGHNA, YSLEER. Here the CDR3 DNA reads TGCGCCAGCAGCCGGGGACAGGGCGAAGGGAGTGAAAAACTGTTTTTT. It is translated as CASSRGQGEGSEKLFF.

The chain joins TRBV20-1 to TRBJ2-7, with 9 bases fitting TRBD1. V lost 6 bases to trimming and J lost 7 bases; unmatched junction nucleotides: 13. The V gene's germline CDR1 is DFQATT and CDR2 SNEGSKA (reference sequence). The CDR3 contains 14 residues. The CDR3 DNA is TGCAGTGCCAGCGGACAGGGGATCCTTCGGGAGCAGTACTTC. This sequence encodes CSASGQGILREQYF.

The table lists this clonotype with a few counts. The chain carries TRBV4-3 and TRBJ2-7, with a weak D call TRBD1 (5 bases). V gave up 2 bases and J gave up 2 bases, with 16 bases separating them. The V gene's germline CDR1 is LGHNA and CDR2 YSLEER. The CDR3 extends over 16 amino acids. This CDR3 reads CASSQFGEGAAYEQYF. The CDR3 nucleotides read TGCGCCAGCAGCCAATTTGGGGAAGGGGCGGCCTACGAGCAGTACTTC.

The chain combines TRBV6-2 or TRBV6-3 with TRBJ2-5, with D perhaps matching TRBD2 (5 bases). The V end lost 4 bases, the J end lost 4 bases, and 13 bases lay between the germline ends. The CDR3 runs to 14 residues. Germline CDR1 MNHEY, CDR2 SVGEGT. CDR3 in DNA: TGTGCCAGCAGTTTTCAAGTACTAGGAGAGACCCAGTACTTC. The encoded protein is CASSFQVLGETQYF.

In this sample, this clonotype turned up many times. The V call is TRBV12-3 or TRBV12-4, the J call TRBJ2-3; TRBD2 might be the D (5 bases). Trimming took off 6 bases at V and 2 bases at J, with 6 bases between the two ends. The CDR3 covers 12 residues. In DNA, the CDR3 is TGTGCCAGCAGAGGACTCACAGATACGCAGTATTTT. Its translation: CASRGLTDTQYF.

This clonotype was found a few times. The V gene is TRBV20-1, the J gene TRBJ1-2, with D uncertain. Trimming pared 4 bases from V and 4 bases from J, leaving 7 bases between. From germline, CDR1 is DFQATT and CDR2 SNEGSKA (reference sequence). There are 11 residues in the CDR3. In DNA, the CDR3 is TGCAGTGCTAAGTACAGCTATGGCTACACCTTC. Its protein is CSAKYSYGYTF.

This sequence joins TRBV20-1 and TRBJ1-6; no firm D call. V was cut by 6 bases and J by 5 bases, with 11 bases left in between. This CDR3 comprises 13 residues. In germline, CDR1 is DFQATT, CDR2 SNEGSKA (reference sequence). Written as DNA, the CDR3 is TGCAGTGCCCACCCCTTTGATAATTCACCCCTCCACTTT. Translated, it gives CSAHPFDNSPLHF.